This TCR beta chain comes out of a study of cytomegalovirus exposure and HLA in healthy donors. In the case of this clone: No antigen is known for it.

Study observations and caveats: 87-base-pair reads could not separate some V segments, including TRBV6-2 and TRBV6-3. An observed cluster of highly shared sequence variants was recorded as a likely sequencing artifact. Altogether, 164 TCR beta chains were recorded as cytomegalovirus-associated.

60 Vbeta and 13 Jbeta primers were used in PCR. Original processing notes: There were about 86 million unique TCR beta chains by a later count, and about 12 million of them were shared. Data came from immunoSEQ multiplex PCR; TCRdb stores just in-frame clones and leaves some out. Clonal size and the V and J genes are those of that table, whereas D and trimming came from the DNA. The sample has 50,000 to 60,000 clones, roughly four fifths seen once. The CDR3 sequence is 15 residues long. The V end was cut by 0 bases, the J end by 0 bases, with 10 bases between. Germline V gene lookup returns CDR1 SGHKS and CDR2 YYEKEE (reference sequence).

Input material: PBMCs. This clonotype was sampled from a woman in her forties in good health and CMV-seropositive. The chain recombines TRBV5-5 with TRBJ2-7, with D perhaps TRBD1 (5 bases). Here the CDR3 reads CASSLVGPSSYEQYF. The CDR3, as DNA: TGTGCCAGCAGCTTGGTGGGGCCGAGCTCCTACGAGCAGTACTTC.